Presented here are 23 T cell receptor beta chains from one specimen sequenced in a study of post-analysis software for immune sequencing data. General study results and limits: Compared with controls, patients had more of five or six TRBV segments, including TRBV5-6, TRBV5-1 and TRBV20-1.

Antigens for these TCRs are unknown. Unique molecular identifiers featured in each of the TCR beta cDNA libraries. TCRdb ran MiXCR on the PCR reads and lists one entry per CDR3 protein. The sample lists more than 450,000 distinct CDR3 sequences, around 36% occurring once. Sequenced: blood. The source of these receptors is a girl aged 2-17 years with multiple sclerosis.

The chain joins TRBV27 to TRBJ2-7; D uncertain. Germline assignment: CDR1 MNHEY and CDR2 SMNVEV (reference sequence). The V end lost 3 bases, the J end lost 0 bases, and 6 bases lay between the germline ends. This CDR3 comprises 13 residues. The CDR3 sequence: CASSFAASYEQYF. The CDR3 DNA reads as TGTGCCAGCAGTTTCGCAGCCTCCTACGAGCAGTACTTC.

This clonotype has ten or more counts. The J gene is TRBJ2-5, the V gene TRBV29-1, with D tentatively TRBD2 (5 bases). The length of the CDR3 is 10 residues. Germline CDR1 reads SQVTM; CDR2 reads ANQGSEA. Trimming removed 4 bases from V and 7 bases from J, with 7 bases in between. The CDR3 DNA is TGCAGCGTTGGTGAGGGGACCCAGTACTTC. Translation: CSVGEGTQYF.

This clonotype was picked up a small number of times. V gene TRBV5-1 combines with J gene TRBJ2-7; the match to TRBD1 covers 9 bases. The germline V gene has CDR1 SGHRS and CDR2 YFSETQ. V trimming: 4 bases; J trimming: 3 bases; junction bases outside the gene matches: 8. The CDR3 runs to 15 residues. CDR3 DNA: TGCGCCAGCAGCCGGGCCGGGACAGGGATCTACGAGCAGTACTTC. Translating gives CASSRAGTGIYEQYF.

This clonotype appeared a few times. The chain combines TRBV9 with TRBJ2-7; D could derive from TRBD1 or TRBD2 (5 bases each). The J call may be incorrect, as the DNA end agrees better with TRBJ2-5. The CDR3 loop spans 15 amino acids. Looked up from germline, CDR1 is SGDLS and CDR2 is YYNGEE. The CDR3 is CASSATIWGPETQYF. CDR3 nucleotides: TGTGCCAGCAGCGCTACGATCTGGGGACCGGAGACCCAGTACTTC.

In regard to this clonotype: A junction end diverges from the germline sequence, so it may reflect a read error. The chain recombines TRBV6-2 or TRBV6-3 with TRBJ2-3, with D perhaps matching TRBD1 or TRBD2 (5 bases each). The CDR3 contains 16 residues. Germline V CDR1 and CDR2: MNHEY, SVGEGT. CDR3 residues: CAGSYTMGDSTDTQYF. In nucleotides, the CDR3 is TGTGCCGGCAGTTACACCATGGGGGATAGCACAGATACGCAGTATTTT.

The CDR3 loop is CSAPNYRDQDTEAFF. CDR3 bases: TGCAGTGCTCCCAACTACCGGGACCAAGACACTGAAGCTTTCTTT. This rearrangement joins TRBV20-1 to TRBJ1-1; TRBD1 is a possible D gene (5 bases). Germline V gene data show CDR1 as DFQATT and CDR2 as SNEGSKA (reference sequence). V lost 5 bases, J lost 3 bases, and 19 bases lay in between. The CDR3 extends over 15 amino acids.

This clonotype was seen many times. The chain combines TRBV5-5 with TRBJ2-5, with D possibly being TRBD1 or TRBD2 (5 bases each). V was trimmed by 1 base and J by 5 bases, leaving 9 bases between them. The CDR3 consists of 13 residues. In germline, CDR1 is SGHKS, CDR2 YYEKEE (reference sequence). Written as DNA, the CDR3 is TGTGCCAGCAGCTTGTCTTGGGGGGAGACCCAGTACTTC. It yields the protein CASSLSWGETQYF.

This clonotype turned up a few times. The germline gene is not matched at one end of the junction; a read error may be the cause. The rearrangement links TRBV7-7 to TRBJ2-2, with D possibly matching TRBD2 (6 bases). The CDR3 is made up of 13 amino acids. CDR1 SSHAT and CDR2 FNYEAQ come from the germline V gene (reference sequence). The CDR3 DNA is TGTGCTAGCAGCTTAGCGCGGGGCGGGGAGCTGTTTTTT. Translation: CASSLARGGELFF.

This rearrangement joins TRBV5-1 to TRBJ2-1; TRBD2 matches 10 bases. CDR1 is SGHRS and CDR2 is YFSETQ in the germline V gene. This CDR3 has 16 residues. The trim removed 3 bases at V and 3 bases at J, leaving 6 bases unmatched. The CDR3 DNA reads TGCGCCAGCAGCTCGGAGCGGGGGGGCCACTACAATGAGCAGTTCTTC. Protein: CASSSERGGHYNEQFF.

The chain links TRBV5-1 to TRBJ2-6, with D possibly being TRBD1 (6 bases). V shed 4 bases and J shed 2 bases, with 10 bases lying between them. The CDR3 consists of 15 residues. Per the germline V gene, CDR1 is SGHRS and CDR2 is YFSETQ. Here the CDR3 DNA reads TGCGCCAGCAGCGACCAGGGGACTGGGGCCAACGTCCTGACTTTC. This encodes CASSDQGTGANVLTF.

The chain employs TRBV5-1 and TRBJ2-1; D is unresolved. CDR1 is SGHRS, CDR2 YFSETQ, per germline. The CDR3 has 13 residues. V gave up 4 bases and J gave up 8 bases, with 13 bases separating them. CDR3 in DNA: TGCGCCAGCAGCCTGTCTCTATCGGATGAGCAGTTCTTC. This encodes CASSLSLSDEQFF.

This clonotype has more than one count but fewer than ten. The chain recombines TRBV5-5 with TRBJ1-4, with 7 bases aligning to TRBD1. The CDR3 is 18 amino acids. J lost 1 base, V lost 2 bases, and 11 bases had no gene match. CDR1 is SGHKS and CDR2 is YYEKEE in the germline V gene (reference sequence). This CDR3 reads CASSFLDRKDRTNEKLFF. In DNA form, the CDR3 reads TGTGCCAGCAGCTTCCTGGACAGGAAGGATCGAACTAATGAAAAACTGTTTTTT.

The chain has TRBV9 and TRBJ2-7; 9 bases are a match to TRBD2. Germline V gives CDR1 SGDLS, CDR2 YYNGEE. V shed 3 bases, J shed 3 bases, and the junction held 7 bases outside the gene matches. The CDR3 runs to 15 residues. CDR3: CASSAGTSSYYEQYF. The CDR3 bases are TGTGCCAGCAGCGCCGGGACTAGCAGTTACTACGAGCAGTACTTC. The full variable domain, its missing parts supplied by reference TRBV9 and TRBJ2-7, is DSGVTQTPKHLITATGQRVTLRCSPRSGDLSVYWYQQSLDQGLQFLIQYYNGEERAKGNILERFSAQQFPDLHSELNLSSLELGDSALYFCASSAGTSSYYEQYFGPGTRLTVT.

This clonotype was counted only a few times. CDR3: CASSFPYHENEQFF. CDR3 nucleotide sequence: TGCGCCAGCAGCTTCCCCTACCACGAGAATGAGCAGTTCTTC. The V call is TRBV5-1, the J call TRBJ2-1; D remains ambiguous. Germline V gene data show CDR1 as SGHRS and CDR2 as YFSETQ. The CDR3 length is 14 residues. Trimming took off 2 bases at V and 7 bases at J, with 13 bases between the two ends.

The gene calls are TRBV28 and TRBJ1-2; D may be TRBD1 (5 bases). Per the germline V gene, CDR1 is MDHEN and CDR2 is SYDVKM. V lost 5 bases and J 7 bases, leaving 14 bases between the germline ends. The CDR3 covers 13 residues. The CDR3 loop is CASSRRGLGGYTF. CDR3 bases: TGTGCCAGCAGTCGACGGGGGTTGGGTGGCTACACCTTC.

CDR3 region: CSASSLFGSETQYF. The CDR3 region has the DNA TGCAGTGCTAGCTCCCTTTTTGGGAGCGAGACCCAGTACTTC. V and J are TRBV20-1 and TRBJ2-5, with a possible D match to TRBD2 (5 bases). This CDR3 is built from 14 residues. V lost 3 bases and J lost 5, with 16 bases in between. Germline V gene lookup returns CDR1 DFQATT and CDR2 SNEGSKA (reference sequence).

This clonotype was found a few times. CDR3 DNA sequence: TGCGCCAGCAGCCGCCTAACAGGAAACACTGAAGCTTTCTTT. As protein: CASSRLTGNTEAFF. The V call is TRBV4-1, the J call TRBJ1-1; maybe TRBD1 (5 bases). Germline CDR1 MGHRA, CDR2 YSYEKL. The length of the CDR3 is 14 residues. V lost 4 bases, J lost 2 bases, and 11 bases lay in between.

The chain has TRBV9 and TRBJ1-2, with no clear D. This CDR3 comprises 15 residues. V was pared by 0 bases and J by 4 bases, with 13 bases between. Germline CDR1 SGDLS, CDR2 YYNGEE. The CDR3 nucleotides read TGTGCCAGCAGCGTAGTCTCGGACGGATCCTATGGCTACACCTTC. Its translation is CASSVVSDGSYGYTF.

This chain connects TRBV29-1 to TRBJ1-2; TRBD1 might be the D (6 bases). The CDR3 sequence is 12 residues long. Germline CDR1 is SQVTM and CDR2 is ANQGSEA. Between the trimmed V and J ends, which lost 0 bases and 8 bases, there was a span of 10 bases. CDR3 bases: TGCAGCGTTGAAGATCGGGGGGCCGGCTACACCTTC. As protein: CSVEDRGAGYTF.

This clonotype was counted a few times. The V and J genes are TRBV5-1 and TRBJ2-5; 15 bases are a match to TRBD2. Germline values: CDR1 SGHRS, CDR2 YFSETQ. The CDR3 runs to 18 residues. V lost 3 bases and J lost 5; bases outside the gene matches: 11. Here the CDR3 reads CASSSLGLAGGPKETQYF. The DNA for the CDR3 is TGCGCCAGCAGCTCCCTCGGACTAGCGGGGGGGCCTAAGGAGACCCAGTACTTC.

This clonotype was recorded at least ten times. The chain carries TRBV29-1 and TRBJ2-4; a weak D match, TRBD1 (5 bases). Trimming took 4 bases from V and 7 from J, leaving 14 bases between them. The CDR3 spans 13 residues. Germline assignment: CDR1 SQVTM and CDR2 ANQGSEA. CDR3 sequence reads: CSVGWTTTNIQYF. CDR3 sequence (DNA): TGCAGCGTTGGTTGGACAACGACGAACATTCAGTACTTC.

The table lists this clonotype with a few counts. The chain combines TRBV15 with TRBJ2-5, with TRBD2 matching over 11 bases. CDR1 is LNHNV, CDR2 YYDKDF, per germline (reference sequence). The CDR3 totals 16 residues. V lost 3 bases to trimming and J lost 5 bases; unmatched junction nucleotides: 8. The DNA for the CDR3 is TGTGCCACCAGCAGTGACCTAGCGGGGGGCGGCGAGACCCAGTACTTC. This codes for CATSSDLAGGGETQYF.

The rearrangement uses TRBV20-1 and TRBJ1-1; D is possibly TRBD1 (5 bases). Germline CDR1 reads DFQATT; CDR2 reads SNEGSKA (reference sequence). Between the trimmed V and J ends, which lost 2 bases and 4 bases, there was a span of 14 bases. This CDR3 contains 14 residues. The CDR3 DNA reads as TGCAGTGCTAGAATGCCCAGGGAGAGCACTGAAGCTTTCTTT. Residues: CSARMPRESTEAFF.